This T cell receptor beta chain was documented in a study of blood T cell repertoires in COVID-19. Study-level background: Acute and convalescent COVID-19 specimens originated in the United States, Italy and Spain. PBMCs, B-cell-depleted T cells, or T cells provided the cDNA or gDNA that made up the material.

V dropped 4 bases and J dropped 5 bases, with 11 bases sitting between them. The CDR3 covers 14 residues. CDR1 SEHNR and CDR2 FQNEAQ come from the germline V gene (reference sequence). Seattle patients were enrolled while actively infected and followed longitudinally. In the authors' methods: Amplifying reference gene primers gave estimates of nucleated cell counts. Profiling relied on immunoSEQ multiplex PCR, and the TCRdb table lists in-frame clones only, not all of them. Clone size and the V and J calls come from that table; the DNA yielded D and trimming. The sample consists of some 320,000 clones, just under 90% of them appearing once.

The source of this sequence is a young woman with COVID-19, enrolled during active disease. Sequenced input: peripheral blood. The chain links TRBV7-9 to TRBJ2-2, with a weak D call TRBD1 (6 bases). The CDR3, as DNA: TGTGCCAGCAGCTCTCCTACAGGGACCGGGGAGCTGTTTTTT. Translating gives CASSSPTGTGELFF.